This T cell receptor beta chain was sequenced for a study of graft-versus-host responses after intestinal transplantation (TCRdb year 2021). A note on the overall study: Multivisceral, liver-intestinal, or isolated intestinal transplants were received by the recipients. Every recipient was given anti-thymocyte globulin induction, then maintenance tacrolimus and steroids for around three years. After intestinal transplantation, graft-versus-host and host-versus-graft alloreactive T cell clones were followed in the graft, circulation and bone marrow using bulk TCR-beta CDR3 sequencing. Alloreactive clones were identified by sequencing pre-transplant mixed lymphocyte reaction products and comparing them with unstimulated pre-transplant donor and recipient T cells. The cohort enrolled 20 to 25 intestinal transplant recipients including one retransplant, and a few patients lacking pretransplant specimens were excluded. Donor T cell macrochimerism was defined as a peak of at least 4% donor T cells among recipient peripheral blood mononuclear cells. Rather than going through the commercial service, samples from a few later patients were sequenced in-house on an Illumina MiSeq and processed with MiXCR. Broad study findings and their caveats: Early after transplant, declines in HvG clones were associated with peak levels of circulating GvH clones. GvH clones turned up in recipient bone marrow, with some appearing earlier in ileal mucosa or blood, a pattern consistent with an intestinal mucosal origin. The conclusions were limited by the relatively low number and heterogeneity of the intestinal transplant patients. High GvH to HvG T cell clonal ratios were observed in the allografts of patients with donor T cell macrochimerism.

The method was the immunoSEQ multiplex PCR assay. In most patients, genomic DNA was isolated using the Qiagen DNeasy Blood and Tissue Kit and sent frozen to Adaptive Biotechnologies for TCR sequencing. Adaptive Biotechnologies carried out high-throughput TCR-beta CDR3 sequencing of genomic DNA for most patients. Per the authors' processing: TCR sequencing data for roughly 17 patients were retrieved from Adaptive's ImmunoSEQ software; a few other patients were processed with MiXCR and VDJtools. CD4 versus CD8 sorting errors were corrected by removing sequences found in both subsets at a frequency ratio below 5:1. CDR3 nucleotide sequences shared between donor and recipient were removed because their origin could not be assigned. Alloreactive clones required at least 2-fold expansion over unstimulated cells and minimum CFSE-low frequency of 0.002% (template counts) or 0.001% (read counts). Mappable clones were those detected in sequenced pre-transplant spleen, lymph node, or MLR CFSE-low populations of the donor or recipient. Cumulative frequency of alloreactive clones was calculated as a percentage of all sequences weighted by copy number. As stored in TCRdb, this immuneACCESS dataset retains in-frame rearrangements with V and J assigned. A fraction of the clones does not appear; measured against another copy, unresolved V genes explain less than half of the discrepancy, and the remainder lacks a known reason. V and J calls and clone size are copied from that table; D and trimming were computed from the DNA. The sample table lists approximately 81,000 clones, 80% to 90% of them with a count of one. The ten largest clones add up to less than 9.5% of the sample.

The meaning of the sample's time point label: cells obtained before transplantation from donor or recipient. CD3+CD4+ and CD3+CD8+ populations were FACS-sorted from unstimulated pre-transplant donor and recipient cells taken from spleen or lymph nodes. The cysteine opens and the phenylalanine closes a CDR3 of 11 amino acids. Left in the record is the CDR3 DNA by itself, 33 bases read in frame from the first base. As encoded in the germline V gene (reference sequence), CDR1 is DFQATT while CDR2 is SNEGSKA. V is reduced by 7 bases and J by 14 bases, leaving a spacing of 18 bases between them. This clone is described as medium-sized (0.01 to 0.1%). No cognate antigen has been identified for it. Base quality data are lacking; no much larger clone is found one base away.

This receptor was obtained from a human donor who was the organ donor for an intestinal transplant. The chain joins TRBV20-1 to TRBJ2-1; the D gene is perhaps TRBD1 or TRBD2, each of them matching over 6 bases. The material sequenced was unstimulated CD8+ T cells sorted from spleen or lymph node cells, taken before transplant. The sequence in DNA is TGCAGTGTTCCCATAGGGGGGCAGGAGTTCTTC. This sequence encodes CSVPIGGQEFF.